This TCR beta chain was sequenced in a study of cytomegalovirus exposure and HLA in healthy donors. Study outcomes and limitations: Of the V segments, some could not be distinguished, including TRBV6-2 and TRBV6-3, and were excluded.

This clone was recorded a few times. Antigen unknown. It was with 60 Vbeta and 13 Jbeta primers that the PCR ran. The protocol was immunoSEQ multiplex PCR, while the TCRdb copy is restricted to in-frame clones and leaves out a portion. The sample shows about 88,000 clones, 69% of them seen only once. Per the germline V gene, CDR1 is SNHLY and CDR2 is FYNNEI. The CDR3 loop spans 14 amino acids. The J segment lost 3 bases and the V segment lost 10 bases, leaving 7 bases of the junction unmatched. Sequencing was done on a sample of PBMCs. The clonotype originates from a man aged 45-60 years in good health and CMV-seronegative. J is TRBJ2-1 and V is TRBV2; 9 bases align to TRBD2. The CDR3 DNA reads TGTGCCAACCGGCGCGGGAGGGACTACAATGAGCAGTTCTTC. Translation gives CANRRGRDYNEQFF.